A selection of T cell receptor beta chains follows, all from one sample in a study of cytomegalovirus exposure and HLA in healthy donors. TCRdb keeps only in-frame clones here, not all; method: immunoSEQ multiplex PCR. The top ten hold roughly 8.9% of the sample, which has approximately 44,000 clones, 50% to 75% seen once. Sequencing used PBMCs. The receptors shown here come from a human donor in good health. CDR3s include the opening cysteine and the closing phenylalanine or tryptophan. Each record gives: clone size, D gene, J gene, V gene, CDR3 protein, CDR3 DNA. D genes are given only for firm matches. Only part of the rows carry a size: once, few, many, or a class if the clone is expanded.

>NA|TRBD2|TRBJ2-5|TRBV5-1
CASSLLAGGQETQYF
TGCGCCAGCAGCTTGCTAGCGGGGGGCCAAGAGACCCAGTACTTC
>NA|TRBD2|TRBJ2-1|TRBV29-1
CSFSTSSSYNEQFF
TGCAGCTTCTCGACTAGCAGTTCCTACAATGAGCAGTTCTTC
>NA|NA|TRBJ2-3|TRBV18
CASSPGLSTDTQYF
TGTGCCAGCTCACCAGGGCTCAGCACAGATACGCAGTATTTT
>NA|NA|TRBJ2-7|TRBV7-9
CASSPRLYEQYF
TGTGCCAGCAGCCCCCGTCTCTACGAGCAGTACTTC
>NA|NA|TRBJ2-1|TRBV28
CASSLPSIVNEQFF
TGTGCCAGCAGTTTGCCTAGCATTGTAAATGAGCAGTTCTTC
>NA|NA|TRBJ1-2|TRBV6-5
CASRSDSNYGYTF
TGTGCCAGCCGGTCGGACAGTAACTATGGCTACACCTTC
>NA|TRBD2|TRBJ2-7|TRBV7-8
CASSPRTSGYYEQYF
TGTGCCAGCAGCCCCAGGACTAGCGGGTATTACGAGCAGTACTTC
>NA|TRBD2|TRBJ2-3|TRBV2
CASRRSGGGTDTQYF
TGTGCCAGCAGACGGTCGGGGGGGGGCACAGATACGCAGTATTTT
>NA|NA|TRBJ1-1|TRBV2
CASQISTVGTEAFF
TGTGCCAGCCAGATTAGTACAGTGGGCACTGAAGCTTTCTTT
>NA|NA|TRBJ1-1|TRBV6-6
CASHNQGDTEAFF
TGTGCCAGCCATAACCAGGGCGACACTGAAGCTTTCTTT
>once|NA|TRBJ2-2|TRBV7-2
CASSLAGVTGELFF
TGTGCCAGCAGCTTAGCCGGAGTCACCGGGGAGCTGTTTTTT
>NA|TRBD1|TRBJ1-3|TRBV5-1
CASSLNPGTGVGNTIYF
TGCGCCAGCAGCTTGAACCCCGGGACAGGGGTGGGAAACACCATATATTTT
>NA|TRBD1|TRBJ2-5|TRBV18
CASSPWKGASETQYF
TGTGCCAGCTCACCCTGGAAGGGGGCATCGGAGACCCAGTACTTC
>NA|TRBD2|TRBJ2-1|TRBV2
CASRDLTSGGYEQFF
TGTGCCAGCAGAGACCTTACTAGCGGGGGGTATGAGCAGTTCTTC
>few|TRBD1|TRBJ1-2|TRBV6-6
CASSGLLTGVDYGYTF
TGTGCCAGCAGCGGACTGCTGACAGGGGTGGACTATGGCTACACCTTC
>NA|NA|TRBJ1-2|TRBV27
CASSRGGDGYTF
TGTGCCAGCAGCCGCGGGGGGGATGGCTACACCTTC
>NA|NA|TRBJ1-6|TRBV7-6
CASSLGQGSDSPLHF
TGTGCCAGCAGCTTAGGCCAGGGGTCGGATTCACCCCTCCACTTT
>NA|NA|TRBJ1-2|TRBV6-5
CASRTGTYGYTF
TGTGCCAGCAGAACAGGGACCTATGGCTACACCTTC
>NA|NA|TRBJ2-4|TRBV27
CASSPYIDKNIQYF
TGTGCCAGCAGTCCTTACATCGACAAAAACATTCAGTACTTC
>NA|NA|TRBJ1-5|TRBV30
CAWSGQLFNQPQHF
TGTGCCTGGAGTGGACAGCTTTTCAATCAGCCCCAGCATTTT
>NA|TRBD1|TRBJ2-3|TRBV5-1
CASSTGTGTDTQYF
TGCGCCAGCAGTACCGGGACAGGCACAGATACGCAGTATTTT
>once|NA|TRBJ1-2|TRBV5-1
CASSLAASVRQGYTF
TGCGCCAGCAGCTTGGCCGCGTCCGTGAGACAGGGCTACACCTTC
>NA|TRBD1|TRBJ2-7|TRBV5-8
CASSLPGQGSYEQYF
TGTGCCAGCAGCCTCCCGGGACAGGGCTCCTACGAGCAGTACTTC
>NA|NA|TRBJ1-5|TRBV2
CASRLTGNQPQHF
TGTGCCAGCAGGTTGACAGGAAATCAGCCCCAGCATTTT
>NA|TRBD2|TRBJ2-1|TRBV9
CASSVEGGRYYNEQFF
TGTGCCAGCAGCGTAGAGGGCGGGAGATACTACAATGAGCAGTTCTTC
>NA|NA|TRBJ1-4|TRBV4-1
CASSQLRNEKLFF
TGCGCCAGCAGCCAGCTACGAAATGAAAAACTGTTTTTT
>NA|TRBD1|TRBJ2-1|TRBV6-4
CASSSDRGPYNEQFF
TGTGCCAGCAGTTCGGACAGGGGGCCATACAATGAGCAGTTCTTC
>NA|NA|TRBJ1-4|TRBV4-3
CASSQEVPRKLFF
TGCGCCAGCAGCCAAGAAGTACCTCGGAAACTGTTTTTT
>NA|NA|TRBJ2-3|TRBV29-1
CSVESPSTDTQYF
TGCAGCGTTGAATCCCCGAGCACAGATACGCAGTATTTT
>NA|NA|TRBJ2-7|TRBV15
CATSLGQRSYEQYF
TGTGCCACCAGCCTAGGACAGAGGAGCTACGAGCAGTACTTC
>few|TRBD2|TRBJ2-5|TRBV2
CASSGGLAETQYF
TGTGCCAGCAGTGGAGGACTAGCAGAGACCCAGTACTTC
>NA|NA|TRBJ1-1|TRBV11-2
CASSFSTVSNTEAFF
TGTGCCAGCAGCTTCTCGACAGTGTCTAACACTGAAGCTTTCTTT
>NA|TRBD2|TRBJ2-7|TRBV28
CASSRGGALPEQYF
TGTGCCAGCAGTCGGGGAGGGGCCTTGCCCGAGCAGTACTTC
>few|TRBD1|TRBJ2-7|TRBV7-6
CASSSRGPREQYF
TGTGCCAGCAGCTCCAGGGGGCCGAGGGAGCAGTACTTC
>NA|TRBD2|TRBJ2-5|TRBV7-2
CASSLGAGEETQYF
TGTGCCAGCAGCTTAGGGGCGGGGGAGGAGACCCAGTACTTC
>NA|TRBD1|TRBJ1-4|TRBV5-1
CASSDQGAGEKLFF
TGCGCCAGCAGCGACCAGGGGGCCGGTGAAAAACTGTTTTTT
>NA|TRBD1|TRBJ1-5|TRBV2
CASRGQGAPNQPQHF
TGTGCCAGCAGGGGACAGGGGGCGCCCAATCAGCCCCAGCATTTT
>NA|NA|TRBJ1-1|TRBV18
CASSPSLNRNTEAFF
TGTGCCAGCTCACCAAGCCTAAATCGGAACACTGAAGCTTTCTTT
>NA|TRBD1|TRBJ2-7|TRBV5-4
CASSHRQGAGEQYF
TGTGCCAGCAGCCACAGACAGGGGGCGGGCGAGCAGTACTTC
>few|TRBD2|TRBJ2-1|TRBV29-1
CSAKTSGGIYEQFF
TGCAGCGCCAAAACTAGCGGGGGGATTTATGAGCAGTTCTTC
>once|NA|TRBJ2-1|TRBV1
CTSATWAGPGRSNEQFF
TGCACCAGCGCCACGTGGGCGGGGCCAGGGAGGAGCAATGAGCAGTTCTTC
>NA|TRBD1|TRBJ1-5|TRBV6-5
CASKGAAGTQHF
TGTGCCAGCAAGGGGGCCGCCGGAACCCAGCATTTT
>few|NA|TRBJ1-3|TRBV28
CASSLSLGASFSTGNTIYF
TGTGCCAGCAGTTTATCTCTGGGCGCTTCATTTTCAACTGGAAACACCATATATTTT
>few|TRBD2|TRBJ2-3|TRBV5-1
CASSLTSGGYPSITDTQYF
TGCGCCAGCAGCTTGACTAGCGGGGGATACCCATCGATCACAGATACGCAGTATTTT
>NA|TRBD2|TRBJ2-7|TRBV30
CAWSVRGGGIEQYF
TGTGCCTGGAGTGTCCGTGGGGGGGGAATCGAGCAGTACTTC